This T cell receptor (beta chain) was recorded in a study of blood T cells in healthy people across ages. The study, taken as a whole, reports: When one million T cells were used, diversity estimates were thought to be underestimates.

Together with a sample-barcoded 5' primer, a J-beta primer mix was included in a second PCR lasting roughly 6 to 12 cycles. TCRdb analysed the 5' RACE reads with MiXCR anew, one entry per CDR3 protein. The data show more than 600,000 distinct CDR3 sequences, around a quarter seen once. Each donor gave 9.5 to 10 milliliters of peripheral blood. In regard to this clonotype: The target antigen is unknown.

V dropped 5 bases and J dropped 2; count of bases not matched to a gene: 3. The length of the CDR3 is 13 residues. Germline loops: CDR1 DFQATT, CDR2 SNEGSKA (reference sequence). These data are also associated with another study on T cells of mothers and their children. That paper adds: Thymic selection, a shaping force on TCR recombination output, acts similarly in related and unrelated pairs. Slightly higher overlap, not significant, was seen in related mother-child pairs than in unrelated pairs.

This chain connects TRBV20-1 to TRBJ2-3, with TRBD1 matching 8 bases. The clonotype originates from a boy aged 5-17 years in good health. Sequencing input: blood. Here the CDR3 reads CSAGTGYTDTQYF. CDR3 DNA: TGCAGTGCTGGGACAGGCTACACAGATACGCAGTATTTT.